This T cell receptor beta chain was obtained from a study of T cells after yellow fever vaccination. Template-switching 5'RACE yielded the TCR cDNA; a universal primer site and UMIs were added in the process. TCRdb analysed the 5' RACE reads with MiXCR anew, one entry per CDR3 protein. The sample includes about 58,000 distinct CDR3 sequences, about 6.6% of them seen just once. The germline V gene has CDR1 SGHTA and CDR2 FQGNSA. The CDR3 is 14 residues long. The ends lost 6 bases at V and 2 bases at J; junction bases unmatched: 4. The sample was CD8+ T cells sorted from PBMCs, taken on the day of the first yellow fever vaccination. The clonotype was recovered from a man younger than 35 who received the YFV17D yellow fever vaccine. This chain uses TRBV7-2 with TRBJ2-7; 10 bases agree with TRBD2. This chain's CDR3 is CASRPTSGAYEQYF. CDR3 sequence (DNA): TGTGCCAGCAGACCCACTAGCGGGGCCTACGAGCAGTACTTC.